Here is one TCR beta chain with its context. Its cognate antigen is unknown. For the second PCR, which ran for about 7 to 11 cycles, a sample-barcoded 5' primer and a J-beta primer mix were used. One entry per CDR3 protein, called by TCRdb with MiXCR from the 5' RACE reads. The sample holds 650,000 or so distinct CDR3 sequences, around 52% seen once. This record belongs to a study of blood T cells in healthy people across ages. Healthy Caucasian individuals from Russia aged about 6 to 100 served as donors. Each sample provided at least 5 micrograms of extracted total RNA. The study, taken as a whole, reports: Long-lived donors exceeded aged donors in naive CD4+ cells and diversity. CMV infection status of these donors was not known.

The specimen sequenced was blood. This receptor was taken from an elderly woman in good health.

In DNA, the CDR3 is TGCGCCAGCAGTTATGTAAGGAACTATGGCTACACCTTC. It encodes CASSYVRNYGYTF. This chain joins TRBV5-1 and TRBJ1-2; no clear D. Trimming took off 5 bases at V and 2 bases at J, with 10 bases between the two ends. Germline V CDR1 and CDR2: SGHRS, YFSETQ. This CDR3 contains 13 residues. Looking up the rest from reference TRBV5-1 and TRBJ1-2 gives the full variable domain: KAGVTQTPRYLIKTRGQQVTLSCSPISGHRSVSWYQQTPGQGLQFLFEYFSETQRNKGNFPGRFSGRQFSNSRSEMNVSTLELGDSALYLCASSYVRNYGYTFGSGTRLTVV.